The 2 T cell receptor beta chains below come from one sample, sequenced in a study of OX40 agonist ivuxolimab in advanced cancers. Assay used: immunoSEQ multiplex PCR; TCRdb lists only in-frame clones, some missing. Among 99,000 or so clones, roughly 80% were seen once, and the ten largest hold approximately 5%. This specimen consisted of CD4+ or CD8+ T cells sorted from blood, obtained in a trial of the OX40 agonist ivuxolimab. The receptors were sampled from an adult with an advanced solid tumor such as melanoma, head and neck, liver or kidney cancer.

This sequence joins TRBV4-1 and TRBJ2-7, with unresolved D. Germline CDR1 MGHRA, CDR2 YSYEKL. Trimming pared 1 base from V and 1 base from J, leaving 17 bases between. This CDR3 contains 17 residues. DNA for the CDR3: TGCGCCAGCAGCCAAGGGGCCTCCATAGGGCAGTCCTACGAGCAGTACTTC. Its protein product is CASSQGASIGQSYEQYF.

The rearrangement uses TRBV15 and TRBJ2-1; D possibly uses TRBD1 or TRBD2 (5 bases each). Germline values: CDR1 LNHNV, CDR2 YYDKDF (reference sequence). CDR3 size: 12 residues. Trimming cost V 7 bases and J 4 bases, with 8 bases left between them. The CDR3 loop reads CATTGAYNEQFF. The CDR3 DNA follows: TGTGCCACCACCGGGGCTTACAATGAGCAGTTCTTC.